The sequence of this T cell receptor (beta chain) was determined in a study of cytomegalovirus exposure and HLA in healthy donors (TCRdb year 2017). For context, the study as a whole: According to an earlier analysis of 550 to 750 of the donors, some 180 million T cells yielded 117 million unique TCR beta sequences and less than 300 Gb of sequence data. Roughly 5 DR-DQ haplotypes were treated as single units for association and clustering because of strong linkage in the cohort. Donor age, sex, ethnicity and CMV serostatus were collected together with the repertoire data. In the later analysis, no new phenotypic data were used to find candidate immune exposures; instead, reliance was placed on TCR beta sequences and their occurrence across donors. Every repertoire in the discovery cohort had been generated on one and the same sequencing platform. A separate validation cohort of some 130 different subjects was used in addition to the roughly 670-subject first cohort. In a later analysis, previously published TCR beta repertoires from more than 500 donors were re-analyzed and high-resolution HLA genotyping was added so that TCR occurrence patterns could be studied. Roughly 300 gigabases of sequencing data and approximately 91 million unique TCR sequences made up an early release that covered 500 to 700 HLA-typed donors. The genetic ancestry cluster associated with self-reported Caucasian donors included around four fifths of the approximately 410 genotyped donors. An earlier analysis of approximately 580 of the donors used high-throughput TCR beta sequencing to judge whether each TCR beta V gene segment behaved as functional or pseudogenic. The aim of the study was to test whether cataloging public T cell receptors could identify signatures of past pathogen exposure. High-throughput TCR immunosequencing, statistical association of individual TCRs with disease status, and machine learning were combined to predict cytomegalovirus infection status. HLA typing covered class I and class II loci at four-digit resolution. Among almost 400 genotyped donors of the cohort, an average of roughly 240,000 unique TCR beta nucleotide sequences were sequenced per donor, around 20% of them non-productive. Genome-wide SNP genotypes for about 60% of the roughly 700 donors were used in a later genetic analysis, which treated that subset as a discovery cohort. Using immunosequencing, the study profiled T cell repertoires from around 680 subjects and related those repertoires to cytomegalovirus serostatus. The number of donors typed differed by locus, with 629-630 for A, B, C, DRB1 and DQB1, around 560 for DQA1, under 610 for DPA1, and approximately 470 for DPB1. The paper as a whole reports these results and caveats: In an earlier analysis of some 540 of the donors, most TCR beta V segments appeared in productive rearrangements about 87% or about 30% of the time, broadly matching IMGT annotations. In a later analysis, TCR association rates were found to vary across HLA loci, with the most associated TCRs seen for DRB1 alleles and the fewest for HLA-C alleles. Linkage disequilibrium might explain the correlated functional status among segregating V segments, but an unknown experimental factor could not be excluded. The study listed 150 to 200 TCR beta chains as associated with cytomegalovirus. A further reported finding was that TCR beta sequences accurately predicted the HLA-A and HLA-B alleles for most subjects in the first cohort. Because HLA typing was unavailable for some donors at each locus, only the typed subset was used in association tests. Most TCR sequences were observed very rarely across donors, whereas some public TCRs were present in many individuals. The only immune exposure information available for the cohort was CMV serostatus. Around 16 rarely observed V segments, including chromosome 9 orphons, were excluded from the earlier analysis of about 600 of the donors because counts were too low. This cohort had only TCR beta chains sequenced, and the lack of alpha or paired-chain data limited which features could be detected. An association between a missense DCLRE1C variant and V-gene and J-gene trimming of TCR beta chains was found in a later genetic analysis and replicated in an independent cohort. Because the 87-base-pair reads could not distinguish some IMGT-functional V segments, including TRBV6-2 and TRBV6-3, those segments were excluded. Cytomegalovirus status was reported to be diagnosed by the classifier with high specificity and sensitivity in both the original and validation cohorts. A later analysis found that most CMV-associated TCR beta chains appeared HLA-restricted, with HLA associations seemingly driven largely by CMV exposure. The authors suggested that the approach could potentially be extended to other disease states and immunological phenotypes. Several of the top co-occurrence clusters appeared to be linked to parvovirus B19, influenza, CMV and Epstein-Barr virus, according to a later analysis. Sequencing depth was assumed to be roughly uniform across donors in the presence/absence analyses, though that assumption may not hold. Specific HLA alleles were associated with roughly 16,000 TCR beta sequences at a false discovery rate of 0.05 in a later analysis. In vitro tests confirmed that a few of the cytomegalovirus-associated TCR beta chains recognize cytomegalovirus antigens. A later analysis found that HLA-associated TCR beta chains were more clonally expanded and had lower generation probabilities than equally common non-associated chains. In a later genetic analysis, fewer N-insertions in productive TCRs were reported among donors in an Asian-associated ancestry cluster than the approximately 710-donor mean. Strong co-occurrence of HLA alleles, especially DR and DQ, made assigning TCR associations to individual alleles difficult. A cluster of highly shared sequence variants was judged likely to be a technical artifact of the sequencing pipeline.

Library preparation employed the immunoSEQ multiplex PCR assay. For the multiplex PCR, a mixture combining 60 forward primers for TCR Vbeta segments and 13 reverse primers for TCR Jbeta segments was used. The CDR3 region of rearranged TCR beta genes was amplified from genomic DNA with a multiplex PCR assay. The Illumina HiSeq System was used to sequence the amplified TCR beta libraries as 87-base-pair reads. The authors processed their data as follows. A later analysis counted approximately 84 million unique TCR beta chains across the 666 repertoires, and 10 million to 11 million of these chains were shared by at least two donors. To remove PCR and sequencing errors, raw reads were error-corrected and collapsed into unique sequences using a nearest-neighbor algorithm that merged closely related sequences. CDR3 sequences were aligned to IMGT reference sequences to assign V, D and J gene segments. For a sequence to be retained, a match of at least six nucleotides was required to both a V gene segment and a J gene segment. Rearrangements were called productive when the CDR3 lacked stop codons and stayed in frame with V and J; all others were non-productive. Following IMGT convention, CDR3 was defined as the stretch from the second conserved V-encoded cysteine to the conserved J-encoded phenylalanine. Sequences without an unambiguous match to a single V gene segment were excluded from the earlier analysis of approximately 560 of the donors. In an earlier analysis of approximately 590 of the donors, a V segment was called functional when productive rearrangements were above 56.7%, and segregating when the standard deviation between donors exceeded 5%. To diagnose cytomegalovirus status from the catalog of TCR beta chain sequences, a statistical classification framework was built. In a later analysis, TCR nucleotide sequences were compared against IMGT/GENE-DB human TR gene sequences so that V and J genes could be assigned. A later analysis assigned CDR3 sequences and most-parsimonious VDJ recombination scenarios with the TCRdist pipeline. In a later analysis, each TCR beta chain was defined by its CDR3 amino acid sequence together with its V-gene family, and reads without a unique V-gene family were excluded. A later analysis removed 500 to 650 highly shared, low-generation-probability nucleotide sequences to deal with suspected cross-contamination and a sequencing artifact. A later analysis calculated a clonal expansion index for each public chain from normalized within-repertoire ranks of inferred template counts. A later analysis computed generation probabilities with a VDJ recombination model fitted to out-of-frame rearrangements, and checked the results against IGoR. In a later analysis, hypergeometric tests were used to score TCR-TCR, TCR-HLA and TCR-CMV co-occurrence, with a repertoire-size bias correction applied to TCR pairs. A later analysis estimated false discovery rates by permuting HLA or CMV assignments 20 times. In a later analysis, co-occurring TCRs were grouped with DBSCAN, and TCRdist sequence similarity was added when clustering was performed within HLA-allele-positive subsets. Repertoires with fewer than 30,000 or more than 120,000 public chains were left out of co-occurrence clustering, as were about five repertoires with anomalous nucleotide sharing. TCRdb's version of the immuneACCESS table is confined to in-frame rearrangements and falls short of the full clone set. An unresolved V gene accounts for under half of the shortfall where checked; the remainder is of unknown origin. V and J calls and clone size are given by that table; D and trimming were obtained from the DNA. This sample comprises tens of thousands of clones, roughly 80% of them detected only once. The ten largest clones add up to 2% to 2.5% of the sample.

In total, roughly 670 healthy bone marrow donors made up the cohort. All cohort members were sampled while nominally healthy, although unrecorded immune exposures were likely present. The donor was CMV seronegative and belonged to the group of more than 300 seronegative cohort members. A peripheral blood sample was collected from each donor, and TCR beta sequencing was performed on peripheral blood mononuclear cells. The Qiagen DNeasy Blood Extraction Kit was used to extract genomic DNA from the blood cell samples. CDR1 is given as MDHEN and CDR2 as SYDVKM, both from the germline V gene. Including cysteine and phenylalanine, the CDR3 has 13 amino acids. Of all the DNA, just the CDR3 is kept, 39 bases in frame from base 1. V drops 4 bases and J drops 0 bases, leaving 7 bases in between. About this clone itself: It lacks a known antigen. The sample holds no much larger clone one base away, and base qualities are not on file.

This sequence originates from a man aged 40-55 years in good health and CMV-seronegative. The sample taken for sequencing was PBMCs. The chain uses TRBV28 and TRBJ2-7, with the D segment identity uncertain. The CDR3 here reads CASSSTGSYEQYF. The DNA sequence is TGTGCCAGCAGTTCAACGGGCTCCTACGAGCAGTACTTC.